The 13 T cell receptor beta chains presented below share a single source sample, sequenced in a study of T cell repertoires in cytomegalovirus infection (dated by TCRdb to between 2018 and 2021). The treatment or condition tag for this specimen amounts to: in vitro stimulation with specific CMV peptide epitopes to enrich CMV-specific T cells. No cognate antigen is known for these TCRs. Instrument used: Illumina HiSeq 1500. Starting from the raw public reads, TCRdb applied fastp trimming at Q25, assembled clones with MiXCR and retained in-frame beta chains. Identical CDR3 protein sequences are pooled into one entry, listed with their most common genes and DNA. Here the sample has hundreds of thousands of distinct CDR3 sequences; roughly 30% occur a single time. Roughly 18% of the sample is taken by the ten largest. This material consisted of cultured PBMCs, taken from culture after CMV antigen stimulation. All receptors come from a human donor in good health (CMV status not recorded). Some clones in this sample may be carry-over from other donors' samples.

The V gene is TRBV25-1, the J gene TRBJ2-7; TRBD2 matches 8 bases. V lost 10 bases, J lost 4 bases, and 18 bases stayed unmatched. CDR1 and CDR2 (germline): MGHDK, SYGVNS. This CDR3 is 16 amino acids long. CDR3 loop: CAIKPPHGRASYEQYF. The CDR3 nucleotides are TGTGCCATCAAACCCCCCCACGGGAGGGCGAGTTACGAGCAGTACTTC.

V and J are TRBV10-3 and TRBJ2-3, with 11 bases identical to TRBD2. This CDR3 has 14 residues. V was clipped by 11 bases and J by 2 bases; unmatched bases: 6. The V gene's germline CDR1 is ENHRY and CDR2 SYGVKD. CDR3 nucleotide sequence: TGTGCCGCTACTAGCGGGGGCCTCACAGATACGCAGTATTTT. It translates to CAATSGGLTDTQYF.

The CDR3 DNA sequence: TGTGCCAGCAGTTTTATGGCGGGGGAGCAGTTCTTC. It specifies CASSFMAGEQFF. The chain couples TRBV28 to TRBJ2-1, with a weak D call TRBD2 (6 bases). CDR1 and CDR2 from the germline V gene are MDHEN and SYDVKM. The CDR3 runs to 12 residues. The ends were cut back, 3 bases at V and 10 bases at J, with 10 bases in the middle.

CDR3 sequence (DNA): TGCGCCAGCACGTGGGGGGCCCTGGAAGATACGCAGTATTTT. This encodes CASTWGALEDTQYF. V and J are TRBV5-1 and TRBJ2-3; tentatively, D is TRBD1 or TRBD2 (6 bases each). The CDR3 totals 14 residues. Germline V gene data show CDR1 as SGHRS and CDR2 as YFSETQ. Trimming stripped 6 bases from V and 5 bases from J, with 16 bases between.

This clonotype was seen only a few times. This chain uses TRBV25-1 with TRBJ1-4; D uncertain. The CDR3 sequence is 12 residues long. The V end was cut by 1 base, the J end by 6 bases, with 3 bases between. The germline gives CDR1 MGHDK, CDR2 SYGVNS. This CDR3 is CASSEFDEKLFF. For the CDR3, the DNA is TGTGCCAGCAGTGAATTCGATGAAAAACTGTTTTTT.

CDR3 amino acids: CASSFLSGLYEQFF. In nucleotides, the CDR3 is TGTGCCAGCAGCTTTCTAAGCGGGCTCTACGAGCAGTTCTTC. This rearrangement joins TRBV7-2 to TRBJ2-1; D might be TRBD2 (6 bases). Germline V CDR1 and CDR2: SGHTA, FQGNSA. Trimming removed 3 bases at V and 10 bases at J, with 16 bases between. There are 14 residues in the CDR3.

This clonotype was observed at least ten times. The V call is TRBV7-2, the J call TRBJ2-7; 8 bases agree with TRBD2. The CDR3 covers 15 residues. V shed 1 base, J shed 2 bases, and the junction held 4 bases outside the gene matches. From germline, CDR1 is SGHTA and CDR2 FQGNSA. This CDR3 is CASSLVMRGAYEQYF. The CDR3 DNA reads TGTGCCAGCAGCTTAGTCATGCGGGGGGCCTACGAGCAGTACTTC.

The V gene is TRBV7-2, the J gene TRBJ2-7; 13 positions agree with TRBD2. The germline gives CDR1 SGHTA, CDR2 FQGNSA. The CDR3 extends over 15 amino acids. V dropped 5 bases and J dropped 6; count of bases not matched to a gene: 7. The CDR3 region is CASSLRTSGSGEQYF. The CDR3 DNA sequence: TGTGCCAGCAGCCTGCGGACTAGCGGGAGTGGCGAGCAGTACTTC.

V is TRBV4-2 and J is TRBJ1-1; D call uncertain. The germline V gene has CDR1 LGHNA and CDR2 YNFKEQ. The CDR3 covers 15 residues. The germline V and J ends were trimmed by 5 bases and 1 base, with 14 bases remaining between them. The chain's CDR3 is CASSSLGRTNTEAFF. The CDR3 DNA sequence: TGTGCCAGCAGCTCGCTGGGTCGGACGAACACTGAAGCTTTCTTT.

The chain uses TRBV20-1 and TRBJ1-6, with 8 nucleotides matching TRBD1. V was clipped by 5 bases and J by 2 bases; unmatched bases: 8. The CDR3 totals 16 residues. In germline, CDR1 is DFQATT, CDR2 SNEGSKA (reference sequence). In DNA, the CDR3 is TGCAGTGCTCACGACAGGGGAGAAACCTATAATTCACCCCTCCACTTT. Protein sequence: CSAHDRGETYNSPLHF.

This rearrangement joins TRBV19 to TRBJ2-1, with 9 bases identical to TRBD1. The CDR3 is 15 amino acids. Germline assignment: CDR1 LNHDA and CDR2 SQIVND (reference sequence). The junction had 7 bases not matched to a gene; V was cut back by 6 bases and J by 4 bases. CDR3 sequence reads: CASSPLGQGYNEQFF. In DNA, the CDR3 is TGTGCCAGTAGCCCTCTCGGACAGGGGTACAATGAGCAGTTCTTC.

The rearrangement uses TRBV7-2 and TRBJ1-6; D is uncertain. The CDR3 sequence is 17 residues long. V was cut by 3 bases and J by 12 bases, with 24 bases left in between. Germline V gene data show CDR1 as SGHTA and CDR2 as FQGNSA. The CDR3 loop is CASSFPGQRRERIPLHF. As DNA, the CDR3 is TGTGCCAGCAGCTTTCCGGGCCAGCGACGGGAAAGGATACCCCTCCACTTT.

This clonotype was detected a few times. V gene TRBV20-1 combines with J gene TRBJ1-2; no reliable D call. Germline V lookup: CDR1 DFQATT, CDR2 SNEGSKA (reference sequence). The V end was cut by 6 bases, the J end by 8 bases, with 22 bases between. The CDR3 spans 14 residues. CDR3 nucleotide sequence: TGCAGTGCGGAACCTTTGCGGGCAACGGAGGGCTACACCTTC. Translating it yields CSAEPLRATEGYTF.